This TCR beta chain was sequenced for a study of control samples from healthy donors and cancer patients. The CDR3 runs to 19 residues. Germline CDR1 reads LGHDT; CDR2 reads YNNKEL (reference sequence). Unmatched junction bases numbered 11, after V lost 1 base and J lost 0 bases. TCRdb's copy holds only in-frame clones and misses some; the assay was immunoSEQ multiplex PCR. The sample contains 150,000 to 200,000 clones, over 85% of which appear only once. Material: blood. This TCR derives from a woman aged 55-69 years in good health. The chain has TRBV3-1 (or the pseudogene TRBV3-2) and TRBJ1-5; 8 nucleotides agree with TRBD1. CDR3 amino acids: CASSQVVATGVYSNQPQHF. The DNA of the CDR3 is TGTGCCAGCAGCCAAGTGGTAGCGACAGGGGTTTATAGCAATCAGCCCCAGCATTTT.